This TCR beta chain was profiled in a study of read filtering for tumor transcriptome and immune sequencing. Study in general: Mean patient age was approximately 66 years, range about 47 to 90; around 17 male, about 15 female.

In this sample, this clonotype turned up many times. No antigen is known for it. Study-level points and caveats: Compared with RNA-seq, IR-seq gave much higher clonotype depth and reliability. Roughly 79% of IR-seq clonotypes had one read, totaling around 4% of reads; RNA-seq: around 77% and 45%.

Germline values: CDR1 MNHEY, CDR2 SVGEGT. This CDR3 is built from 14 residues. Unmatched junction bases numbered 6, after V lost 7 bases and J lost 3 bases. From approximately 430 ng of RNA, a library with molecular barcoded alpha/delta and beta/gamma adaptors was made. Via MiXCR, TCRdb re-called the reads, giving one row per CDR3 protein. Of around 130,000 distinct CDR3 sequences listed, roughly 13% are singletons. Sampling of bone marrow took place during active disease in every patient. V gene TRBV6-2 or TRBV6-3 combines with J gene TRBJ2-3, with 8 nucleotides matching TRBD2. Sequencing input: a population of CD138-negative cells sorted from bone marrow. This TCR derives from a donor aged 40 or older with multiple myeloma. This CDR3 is CASNPAGGTDTQYF. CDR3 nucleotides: TGTGCCAGCAACCCCGCGGGAGGAACAGATACGCAGTATTTT.